The entry that follows covers one T cell receptor beta chain sequence. Its antigen is undetermined. Trimming pared 6 bases from V and 2 bases from J, leaving 13 bases between. The CDR3 loop spans 14 amino acids. From germline, CDR1 is MDHEN and CDR2 SYDVKM. The entry originates in a study of Ad26.COV2.S vaccination and SARS-CoV-2 variants. Specified treatment: some 19 received Ad26.COV2.S at low or high dose, single or two shots; about 5 received placebo; per-sample allocation not given. At day 63 after the first vaccine or placebo injection, samples were drawn. TCRdb keeps only in-frame clones here, not all; method: immunoSEQ multiplex PCR. Found here are a few hundred thousand clones, 80% to 90% of them singletons; the top ten hold almost 7.5%. Study results and caveats: It is possible that the TCR breadth and depth analyses underestimated the total T cell responses. Spike-specific TCR breadth in vaccine recipients exceeded that seen in placebo recipients.

This chain uses TRBV28 with TRBJ1-2; D unclear. The clonotype was recovered from a person between 18 and 65 years old who received the Ad26.COV2.S COVID-19 vaccine or a placebo. The sample here was peripheral blood, taken in a trial of Ad26.COV2.S vaccine versus placebo. CDR3 protein: CASRTSARNYGYTF. Here the CDR3 DNA reads TGTGCCAGCAGGACGTCGGCCAGAAACTATGGCTACACCTTC.